This T cell receptor (beta chain) was found in a study of blood T cell repertoires in COVID-19. Study context: Both acute and convalescent COVID-19 samples were obtained from the United States, Italy and Spain. Sources were T cells, B-cell-depleted T cells, or PBMCs; the material itself was cDNA or gDNA.

Profiling relied on immunoSEQ multiplex PCR, and the TCRdb table lists in-frame clones only, not all of them. The sample holds approximately 230,000 clones, roughly 85% seen once. The receptor was derived from a man in his thirties or forties who had recovered from COVID-19. Sample: peripheral blood.

CDR3: CASRGTIYEQYF. The CDR3 bases are TGTGCCAGCAGGGGGACTATCTACGAGCAGTACTTC. This sequence joins TRBV2 and TRBJ2-7, with TRBD2 matching 7 bases. Trimming took 6 bases from V and 3 from J; bases not matched to a gene: 2. CDR3 length: 12 residues. The germline V gene has CDR1 SNHLY and CDR2 FYNNEI. Based on the CDR3 plus reference TRBV2 and TRBJ2-7, the full variable domain is EPEVTQTPSHQVTQMGQEVILRCVPISNHLYFYWYRQILGQKVEFLVSFYNNEISEKSEIFDDQFSVERPDGSNFTLKIRSTKLEDSAMYFCASRGTIYEQYFGPGTRLTVT.